A single sample gave rise to the 11 T cell receptor beta chains below, sequenced in a study of T cells in Graves' hyperthyroidism and ophthalmopathy (dated by TCRdb to the late 2010s). Libraries were built with multiplex PCR. Sequencing was carried out with an Illumina HiSeq 2000. The TCR beta CDR3 regions were amplified from RNA transcripts. A first-round RT-PCR of the TCR CDR3 used the HTBI primer set with the Qiagen OneStep RT-PCR kit. TCRdb ran its own pipeline on the public reads, namely fastp trimming at Q25 and MiXCR clone calling, and kept in-frame beta chains. CDR3 protein sequences are deduplicated, and each keeps its most common genes and DNA. This sample holds around 300,000 distinct CDR3 sequences; roughly 13% were observed only once. The ten largest clonotypes hold 34% of the sample. The sequencing sample was made of blood. These TCRs come from a woman aged 40 to 55 with Graves' ophthalmopathy.

This clonotype was observed at least ten times. The chain has TRBV27 and TRBJ2-1; D is unclear. Between the trimmed V and J ends, which lost 4 bases and 10 bases, there was a span of 8 bases. Germline assignment: CDR1 MNHEY and CDR2 SMNVEV (reference sequence). The CDR3 spans 11 residues. The CDR3, as DNA: TGTGCCAGCAGTTCAACGGCGGAGCAGTTCTTC. Encoded protein: CASSSTAEQFF.

The V call is TRBV19, the J call TRBJ1-3; 9 positions match TRBD1. Unmatched junction bases numbered 9, after V lost 7 bases and J lost 8 bases. The CDR3 contains 14 residues. In germline, CDR1 is LNHDA, CDR2 SQIVND (reference sequence). The CDR3 region has the DNA TGTGCCAGTACCATCGGGACAGGGCGGGACACCATATATTTT. Amino acid sequence: CASTIGTGRDTIYF.

As for this clonotype: This may be a read error, as it is one base from a much larger clone. The gene calls are TRBV3-1 and TRBJ1-1, with D perhaps matching TRBD1 (6 bases). The germline V gene encodes CDR1 LGHDT and CDR2 YNNKEL (reference sequence). The length of the CDR3 is 15 residues. The CDR3 spells CASGQGTLLNTEAFF. The CDR3 bases are TGTGCCAGCGGCCAAGGGACACTCTTGAACACTGAAGCTTTCTTT.

This clonotype was counted between two and nine times. The chain links TRBV20-1 to TRBJ1-1; D might be TRBD1 (6 bases). The CDR3 extends over 14 amino acids. Trimming removed 5 bases at V and 1 base at J, with 14 bases between. Looked up from germline, CDR1 is DFQATT and CDR2 is SNEGSKA (reference sequence). CDR3: CSAPWGQGNTEAFF. For the CDR3, the DNA is TGCAGTGCTCCTTGGGGGCAGGGGAACACTGAAGCTTTCTTT.

This clonotype was detected only once. V is TRBV6-1 and J is TRBJ1-1; no reliable D call. Per the germline V gene, CDR1 is MNHNS and CDR2 is SASEGT. CDR3 size: 13 residues. V was shortened by 2 bases and J by 6 bases, with 10 bases between the two germline ends. CDR3 in DNA: TGTGCCAGCAGTGAAATGGGAATCGCTGAAGCTTTCTTT. This sequence encodes CASSEMGIAEAFF.

This clonotype came up many times. The V call is TRBV28, the J call TRBJ2-7, with D maybe TRBD2 (6 bases). With 6 bases removed from V and 2 bases from J, the gap between germline ends came to 17 bases. Germline V gene lookup returns CDR1 MDHEN and CDR2 SYDVKM. The CDR3 is 15 residues long. The CDR3 loop reads CASSLPTEGTYEQYF. Here the CDR3 DNA reads TGTGCCAGCAGCCTCCCGACGGAGGGAACCTACGAGCAGTACTTC.

The sample holds a few counts of this clonotype. The chain joins TRBV29-1 to TRBJ1-2; D call uncertain. The CDR3 extends over 11 amino acids. Germline CDR1 is SQVTM and CDR2 is ANQGSEA. V was cut by 5 bases and J by 2 bases, with 6 bases left in between. The CDR3 sequence: CSVIGNYGYTF. The CDR3 DNA reads TGCAGCGTTATCGGAAACTATGGCTACACCTTC.

The chain is built from TRBV5-6 and TRBJ1-1, with D tentatively TRBD1 (5 bases). V was clipped by 3 bases and J by 4 bases, with 10 bases between them. The germline gives CDR1 SGHDT, CDR2 YYEEEE. The CDR3 extends over 13 amino acids. The CDR3 loop is CASSSNGATEAFF. In DNA, the CDR3 is TGTGCCAGCAGCTCCAACGGGGCCACTGAAGCTTTCTTT.

This clonotype appeared many times. This sequence joins TRBV6-1 and TRBJ2-1; D perhaps matches TRBD1 (6 bases). CDR3 length equals 17 residues. V lost 4 bases and J 7 bases, leaving 23 bases between the germline ends. Germline CDR1 is MNHNS and CDR2 is SASEGT. This CDR3 is CASSGTSGHRARNEQFF. CDR3 coding DNA: TGTGCCAGCAGTGGGACCTCGGGACACAGGGCACGGAATGAGCAGTTCTTC.

This clonotype was counted many times. The chain joins TRBV11-2 to TRBJ2-1, with TRBD1 identical over 9 bases. Germline V gives CDR1 SGHAT, CDR2 FQNNGV. The CDR3 is 15 amino acids. Unmatched junction bases numbered 8, after V lost 5 bases and J lost 6 bases. The chain's CDR3 is CASSPGTGWVNEQFF. CDR3 DNA sequence: TGTGCCAGCAGCCCCGGGACAGGGTGGGTCAATGAGCAGTTCTTC.

The table lists this clonotype with a few counts. The chain combines TRBV7-2 with TRBJ2-5; TRBD1 agrees at 12 bases. Germline V gives CDR1 SGHTA, CDR2 FQGNSA. V was clipped by 5 bases and J by 10 bases; unmatched bases: 11. This CDR3 region has 15 residues. The CDR3 protein is CASSPMGQGARNQYF. CDR3 nucleotides: TGTGCCAGCAGCCCTATGGGACAGGGGGCGCGGAACCAGTACTTC.